This entry lists 3 T cell receptor beta chains sequenced from one sample in a study of CD8 T cells in ankylosing spondylitis. Study outcomes and limitations: What seemed typical of ankylosing spondylitis blood was a TCR beta motif built from about 8 highly homologous variants.

TCRdb analysed the 5' RACE reads with MiXCR anew, one entry per CDR3 protein. This table holds fewer than 500,000 distinct CDR3 sequences, 25% to 30% found once. Their antigens remain unidentified. Sequenced sample: blood, either unsorted or a sorted T cell fraction (not recorded which). The source is a male donor with ankylosing spondylitis.

V usage is TRBV11-2 and J usage is TRBJ1-1, with 9 bases matching TRBD1. The V gene end was trimmed by 1 base and the J gene end by 1 base; junction bases not matched to a gene: 4. CDR3 length: 16 residues. In germline, CDR1 is SGHAT, CDR2 FQNNGV. CDR3 region: CASSLVPGQGNTEAFF. The CDR3 bases are TGTGCCAGCAGCTTAGTCCCGGGACAGGGGAACACTGAAGCTTTCTTT.

This clonotype occurred many times. The rearrangement uses TRBV7-2 and TRBJ2-7; D gene unclear. Germline CDR1 SGHTA, CDR2 FQGNSA. Trimming shortened V by 1 base and J by 5 bases, and 12 bases separated the two germline ends. The CDR3 covers 14 residues. The CDR3: CASSLVRALNEQYF. DNA for the CDR3: TGTGCCAGCAGCTTAGTTCGCGCATTGAACGAGCAGTACTTC.

J is TRBJ2-7 and V is TRBV12-3 or TRBV12-4, with 8 bases lining up with TRBD2. V shed 3 bases, J shed 7 bases, and the junction held 5 bases outside the gene matches. The CDR3 length is 13 residues. CDR3 DNA sequence: TGTGCCAGCAGTTTTAGCGGGATCGGAGAGCAGTACGTC. Its translation is CASSFSGIGEQYV.